A single sample is the source of the 26 T cell receptor beta chains below, sequenced in a study of blood T cell repertoires in COVID-19. Produced via immunoSEQ multiplex PCR; TCRdb's table is partial and in-frame only. The sample yields about 74,000 clones, 84% seen once. Source material: peripheral blood. Receptors originate from a man aged 65-85 years with acute or convalescent COVID-19.

V is TRBV7-2 and J is TRBJ1-4; D ambiguous. This CDR3 is 15 amino acids long. V gave up 3 bases and J gave up 0 bases, with 8 bases separating them. CDR1 and CDR2 from the germline V gene are SGHTA and FQGNSA. CDR3 nucleotides: TGTGCCAGCAGCTTTACAGTTGCAACTAATGAAAAACTGTTTTTT. Its protein product is CASSFTVATNEKLFF.

The rearrangement uses TRBV7-3 and TRBJ2-3; TRBD1 matches 8 bases. CDR1 and CDR2 from the germline V gene are SGHTA and FQGTGA. The V gene end was trimmed by 2 bases and the J gene end by 1 base; junction bases not matched to a gene: 2. The CDR3 sequence is 15 residues long. The CDR3 sequence is CASSLEGQGTDTQYF. In DNA form, the CDR3 reads TGTGCCAGCAGCTTAGAGGGACAGGGCACAGATACGCAGTATTTT.

The chain recombines TRBV7-9 with TRBJ2-5, with a weak D call TRBD1 (5 bases). The V end lost 2 bases, the J end lost 5 bases, and 18 bases lay between the germline ends. CDR1 is SEHNR, CDR2 FQNEAQ, per germline (reference sequence). CDR3 size: 16 residues. CDR3 residues: CASSLRQGPSSETQYF. The DNA for the CDR3 is TGTGCCAGCAGCTTACGTCAGGGCCCCTCCTCGGAGACCCAGTACTTC.

This sequence joins TRBV5-6 and TRBJ2-3; 10 bases fit TRBD2. The germline V gene encodes CDR1 SGHDT and CDR2 YYEEEE. V gave up 0 bases and J gave up 2 bases; unmatched junction bases: 3. The CDR3 is 16 amino acids. In nucleotides, the CDR3 is TGTGCCAGCAGCTTGGTAGCGGGGGGCTCCACAGATACGCAGTATTTT. It encodes CASSLVAGGSTDTQYF. Looking up the rest from reference TRBV5-6 and TRBJ2-3 gives the full variable domain: DAGVTQSPTHLIKTRGQQVTLRCSPKSGHDTVSWYQQALGQGPQFIFQYYEEEERQRGNFPDRFSGHQFPNYSSELNVNALLLGDSALYLCASSLVAGGSTDTQYFGPGTRLTVL.

The chain carries TRBV19 and TRBJ1-5; 10 bases align to TRBD1. Trimming at V came to 2 bases and at J to 6 bases, leaving 10 bases not matched to a gene. Germline V lookup: CDR1 LNHDA, CDR2 SQIVND (reference sequence). CDR3 size: 17 residues. The DNA of the CDR3 is TGTGCCAGTAGTATATTGGACAGGGGGTTTTTAGTTCAGCCCCAGCATTTT. The encoded protein is CASSILDRGFLVQPQHF.

V is TRBV4-1 and J is TRBJ1-4, with 8 bases matching TRBD1. This CDR3 region has 16 residues. The ends lost 0 bases at V and 7 bases at J; junction bases unmatched: 7. Germline CDR1 is MGHRA and CDR2 is YSYEKL. CDR3 residues: CASSQEFGRGPEKLFF. The CDR3 DNA reads as TGCGCCAGCAGCCAAGAATTCGGCAGGGGGCCTGAAAAACTGTTTTTT.

V gene TRBV19 combines with J gene TRBJ2-7; 8 nucleotides agree with TRBD1. The CDR3 loop spans 13 amino acids. Trimming at V came to 8 bases and at J to 6 bases, leaving 9 bases not matched to a gene. The germline V gene has CDR1 LNHDA and CDR2 SQIVND (reference sequence). This CDR3 is CASVDRVKGEQYF. Here the CDR3 DNA reads TGTGCCAGTGTGGACAGGGTGAAGGGCGAGCAGTACTTC.

This chain connects TRBV28 to TRBJ1-5; the D gene is possibly TRBD1 (6 bases). With 5 bases removed from V and 6 bases from J, the gap between germline ends came to 20 bases. Germline V gene sequence: CDR1 MDHEN, CDR2 SYDVKM. The CDR3 runs to 16 residues. CDR3 bases: TGTGCCAGCAGTCTCTACGCCCAGGGGAGCTCTCAGCCCCAGCATTTT. Residues: CASSLYAQGSSQPQHF.

This clone was detected once. The chain combines TRBV7-3 with TRBJ2-3; the D gene is possibly TRBD1 (5 bases). This CDR3 is built from 13 residues. The V gene lost 5 bases and the J gene lost 8 bases, with 14 bases spanning the gap. CDR1 and CDR2 (germline): SGHTA, FQGTGA. DNA of the CDR3: TGTGCCAGCAGCCCAGGGCCCACGGGTACGCAGTATTTT. This encodes CASSPGPTGTQYF.

The table lists this clone with many counts. The chain joins TRBV12-3 or TRBV12-4 to TRBJ2-1; D call uncertain. V was pared by 3 bases and J by 7 bases, with 10 bases between. The length of the CDR3 is 13 residues. CDR3 DNA: TGTGCCAGCAGTTTTGCCCCCGGTAATGAGCAGTTCTTC. It specifies CASSFAPGNEQFF.

The chain links TRBV12-3 or TRBV12-4 to TRBJ1-5; D gene uncertain. The V and J ends lost 4 bases and 7 bases respectively, with 8 bases between them. CDR3 size: 12 residues. The CDR3 coding sequence is TGTGCCAGCAGTTACGGGTTCCAGCCCCAGCATTTT. It translates to CASSYGFQPQHF.

The V gene is TRBV11-2, the J gene TRBJ1-3; tentatively, D is TRBD1 (5 bases). This CDR3 is built from 15 residues. The germline V and J ends were trimmed by 5 bases and 0 bases, with 11 bases remaining between them. Germline values: CDR1 SGHAT, CDR2 FQNNGV. The CDR3 region has the DNA TGTGCCAGCAGCCCACGTCAGGGCTCTGGAAACACCATATATTTT. The encoded protein is CASSPRQGSGNTIYF. Looking up the rest from reference TRBV11-2 and TRBJ1-3 gives the full variable domain: EAGVAQSPRYKIIEKRQSVAFWCNPISGHATLYWYQQILGQGPKLLIQFQNNGVVDDSQLPKDRFSAERLKGVDSTLKIQPAKLEDSAVYLCASSPRQGSGNTIYFGEGSWLTVV.

The gene calls are TRBV7-2 and TRBJ1-6, with 10 bases that match TRBD1. The CDR3 contains 17 residues. CDR1 is SGHTA and CDR2 is FQGNSA in the germline V gene. Trimming removed 3 bases from V and 9 bases from J; junction bases left unmatched: 11. The CDR3 bases are TGTGCCAGCAGCTTTAAAGGGACAGGGGCGTATGGTTCACCCCTCCACTTT. Protein sequence: CASSFKGTGAYGSPLHF.

This chain connects TRBV7-9 to TRBJ1-1; D might be TRBD1 (6 bases). Trimming took 5 bases from V and 0 from J, leaving 10 bases between them. The CDR3 contains 14 residues. CDR1 is SEHNR and CDR2 is FQNEAQ in the germline V gene (reference sequence). The DNA for the CDR3 is TGTGCCAGCAGCCAGGGACAAATGAACACTGAAGCTTTCTTT. Protein sequence: CASSQGQMNTEAFF.

The chain joins TRBV10-1 to TRBJ1-5; D unresolved. The germline V gene has CDR1 WNHNN and CDR2 SYGVQD (reference sequence). V was cut by 0 bases and J by 6 bases, with 9 bases left in between. This CDR3 is 14 amino acids long. This CDR3 reads CASSESGVGQPQHF. In DNA form, the CDR3 reads TGCGCCAGCAGTGAGTCTGGAGTTGGTCAGCCCCAGCATTTT.

The V and J genes are TRBV10-3 and TRBJ1-1; 7 nucleotides agree with TRBD1. CDR3 length: 13 residues. Germline loops: CDR1 ENHRY, CDR2 SYGVKD. Unmatched junction bases numbered 5, after V lost 10 bases and J lost 0 bases. In DNA, the CDR3 is TGTGCCACCCGACAGGGCCTGAACACTGAAGCTTTCTTT. It specifies CATRQGLNTEAFF.

V usage is TRBV19 and J usage is TRBJ1-5; TRBD1 agrees at 10 bases. CDR3 length equals 16 residues. The J segment lost 4 bases and the V segment lost 3 bases, leaving 6 bases of the junction unmatched. CDR1 is LNHDA, CDR2 SQIVND, per germline (reference sequence). The CDR3 DNA follows: TGTGCCAGTAGTATCCAAGGACAGGGGGGGAATCAGCCCCAGCATTTT. This gives the protein CASSIQGQGGNQPQHF.

The V and J genes are TRBV19 and TRBJ1-2; D remains unclear. The germline gives CDR1 LNHDA, CDR2 SQIVND (reference sequence). The CDR3 is made up of 13 amino acids. V lost 3 bases to trimming and J lost 5 bases, with 10 bases between them. CDR3 DNA: TGTGCCAGTAGTATGTCAGGTCTATATGGCTACACCTTC. It specifies CASSMSGLYGYTF.

This clone was picked up a small number of times. The rearrangement links TRBV24-1 to TRBJ2-7, with 11 positions matching TRBD2. The V gene's germline CDR1 is KGHDR and CDR2 SFDVKD. CDR3 size: 16 residues. J gave up 1 base and V 2 bases, and 3 bases lay outside the gene matches. This CDR3 reads CATSDSGTSGSYEQYF. CDR3 in DNA: TGTGCCACCAGTGATTCCGGGACTAGCGGATCCTACGAGCAGTACTTC.

This chain joins TRBV5-4 and TRBJ1-2, with D possibly being TRBD1 (5 bases). The V gene lost 4 bases and the J gene lost 4 bases, with 23 bases spanning the gap. The CDR3 spans 17 residues. Germline V gene data show CDR1 as SGHNT and CDR2 as YYREEE (reference sequence). The CDR3 reads CASSPPGREGRAYGYTF. For the CDR3, the DNA is TGTGCCAGCAGCCCTCCGGGCAGGGAAGGAAGGGCCTATGGCTACACCTTC.

The chain uses TRBV18 and TRBJ1-1; D uncertain. This CDR3 spans 14 amino acids. The germline V gene has CDR1 KGHSH and CDR2 LQKENI. V shed 2 bases and J shed 8 bases, with 15 bases lying between them. Here the CDR3 reads CASSPTARGAEAFF. The CDR3 region has the DNA TGTGCCAGCTCACCAACTGCTCGCGGAGCCGAAGCTTTCTTT.

The rearrangement uses TRBV12-5 and TRBJ2-2, with TRBD2 identical over 7 bases. CDR3 length: 17 residues. J was trimmed by 0 bases and V by 2 bases; bases with no gene match: 6. CDR1 LGHNT and CDR2 FRNRAP come from the germline V gene. For the CDR3, the DNA is TGTGCTAGTGGTTTGAGGCCTAGCGGATCGAACACCGGGGAGCTGTTTTTT. Translated, it gives CASGLRPSGSNTGELFF.

V and J are TRBV5-5 and TRBJ1-2, with D possibly TRBD1 on 6 matching bases. Trimming cost V 5 bases and J 1 base, with 15 bases left between them. The CDR3 totals 15 residues. CDR1 and CDR2 from the germline V gene are SGHKS and YYEKEE (reference sequence). CDR3 sequence (DNA): TGTGCCAGCAGGAACACAGGGAGGGATAACTATGGCTACACCTTC. It encodes CASRNTGRDNYGYTF.

V usage is TRBV5-1 and J usage is TRBJ2-3; TRBD2 is a possible D gene (5 bases). This CDR3 has 15 residues. V was shortened by 0 bases and J by 3 bases, with 11 bases between the two germline ends. CDR1 and CDR2 (germline): SGHRS, YFSETQ. CDR3 DNA: TGCGCCAGCAGCTTGGGGGGAGTTGGGACAGATACGCAGTATTTT. Encoded protein: CASSLGGVGTDTQYF.

CDR3 in DNA: TGTGCCAGCGGGGCAGGGACTAGTAATGAAAAACTGTTTTTT. Its protein product is CASGAGTSNEKLFF. This chain joins TRBV6-6 and TRBJ1-4; tentative D call: TRBD1 (5 bases). Per the germline V gene, CDR1 is MNHNY and CDR2 is SVGAGI (reference sequence). Trimming left V 8 bases short and J 4 bases short, with 14 bases between. The CDR3 spans 14 residues.

The J gene is TRBJ2-3, the V gene TRBV9; 10 nucleotides align to TRBD2. The CDR3 spans 15 residues. The V gene's germline CDR1 is SGDLS and CDR2 YYNGEE. CDR3 DNA sequence: TGTGCGAGAGGGGGACTAGCGATTTATGCAGATACGCAGTATTTT. Translated, it gives CARGGLAIYADTQYF.